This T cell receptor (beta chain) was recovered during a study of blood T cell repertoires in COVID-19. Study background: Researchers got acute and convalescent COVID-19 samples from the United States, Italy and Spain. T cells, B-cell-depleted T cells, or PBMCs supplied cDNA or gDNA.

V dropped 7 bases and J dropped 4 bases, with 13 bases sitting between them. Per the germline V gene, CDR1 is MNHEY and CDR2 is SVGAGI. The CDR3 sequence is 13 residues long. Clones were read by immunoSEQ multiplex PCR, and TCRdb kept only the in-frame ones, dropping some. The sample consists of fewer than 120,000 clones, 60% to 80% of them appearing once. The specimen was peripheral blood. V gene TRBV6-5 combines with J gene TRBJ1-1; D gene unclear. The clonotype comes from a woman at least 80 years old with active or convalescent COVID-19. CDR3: CASIKPTGTEAFF. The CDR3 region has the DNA TGTGCCAGCATTAAACCGACGGGCACTGAAGCTTTCTTT.